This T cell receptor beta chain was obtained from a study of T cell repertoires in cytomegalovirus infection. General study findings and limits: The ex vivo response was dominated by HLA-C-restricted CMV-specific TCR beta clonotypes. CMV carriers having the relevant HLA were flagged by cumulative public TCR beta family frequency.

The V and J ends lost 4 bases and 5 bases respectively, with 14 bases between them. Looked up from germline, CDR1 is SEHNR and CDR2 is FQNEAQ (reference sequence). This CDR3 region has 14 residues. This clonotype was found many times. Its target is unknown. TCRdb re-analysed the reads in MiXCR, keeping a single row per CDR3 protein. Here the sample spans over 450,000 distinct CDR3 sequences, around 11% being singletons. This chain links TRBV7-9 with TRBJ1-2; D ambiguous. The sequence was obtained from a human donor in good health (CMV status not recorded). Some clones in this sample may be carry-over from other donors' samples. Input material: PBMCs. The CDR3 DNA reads TGTGCCAGCAGCTCCCGGAGTCTCGGTTATGGCTACACCTTC. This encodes CASSSRSLGYGYTF.